The T cell receptor beta chain described here comes from a study of CD8 T cells in ankylosing spondylitis. Libraries of TCR beta came from quantitative 5'-RACE with molecular barcodes. Each CDR3 protein is one row after TCRdb ran MiXCR on the 5' RACE reads. The sample includes 450,000 or so distinct CDR3 sequences, 20% to 30% of them seen just once. The germline V gene encodes CDR1 LNHNV and CDR2 YYDKDF (reference sequence). There are 15 residues in the CDR3. The V and J ends lost 1 base and 5 bases respectively, with 9 bases between them. Study-wide findings and caveats: For ankylosing spondylitis blood, a TCR beta motif of under 10 highly homologous variants appeared characteristic.

A word on this clonotype: The antigen is undetermined.

The TCR comes from a male donor with ankylosing spondylitis. The chain joins TRBV15 to TRBJ1-6, with TRBD1 as a possible D gene (6 bases). The sequenced material came from blood, either unsorted or a sorted T cell fraction (not recorded which). The DNA of the CDR3 is TGTGCCACCAGCAGAGGGGACACAGATAATTCACCCCTCCACTTT. Its protein product is CATSRGDTDNSPLHF.